This T cell receptor beta chain came from a study of early T cells in non-severe SARS-CoV-2 infection. Looking at the study overall: Sequencing was performed on bulk RNA from unsorted whole blood, leaving chains unpaired. Broader study findings: A preference for anti-spike CD8 responses marked VDJdb matching, which missed private and CD4 specificities.

In this sample, this clonotype turned up many times. The antigen remains undetermined. The V segment lost 0 bases and the J segment 0 bases; nucleotides outside the gene matches: 15. Per the germline V gene, CDR1 is SGHKS and CDR2 is YYEKEE (reference sequence). The CDR3 is made up of 19 amino acids. The TCR library protocol was used to attach unique molecular identifiers. These identifiers were attached to individual cDNA molecules. TCRdb re-analysed the 5' RACE reads in MiXCR, keeping a single row per CDR3 protein. The top ten hold around 12% of the sample, which has tens of thousands of distinct CDR3 sequences, about 7.4% seen once.

J is TRBJ2-7 and V is TRBV5-5; 7 bases agree with TRBD1. This sequence originates from an adult who was a healthcare worker with PCR-confirmed SARS-CoV-2 infection or an uninfected control (not recorded which). This material consisted of whole blood, taken at baseline. CDR3 DNA sequence: TGTGCCAGCAGCTTGGCCCGACTTTACGAGGGGGCCGGCTCCTACGAGCAGTACTTC. Protein: CASSLARLYEGAGSYEQYF.